Shown below are 26 T cell receptor beta chains from a single sample sequenced in a study of T cell changes during pregnancy in multiple sclerosis. Clones were sequenced by immunoSEQ multiplex PCR, and TCRdb holds only the in-frame ones, with some missing. The sample has over 35,000 clones, about 90% seen once. Sequenced material: CD8+ T cells from peripheral blood mononuclear cells, taken in the first trimester of pregnancy. All receptors come from a female donor with multiple sclerosis, enrolled in a pregnancy study.

J is TRBJ1-4 and V is TRBV27; possible D gene TRBD1, 5 bases. The germline gives CDR1 MNHEY, CDR2 SMNVEV (reference sequence). Trimming left V 3 bases short and J 7 bases short, with 12 bases between. CDR3 length equals 14 residues. The CDR3 sequence is CASSFQGIGEKLFF. In nucleotides, the CDR3 is TGTGCCAGCAGTTTCCAGGGAATCGGTGAAAAACTGTTTTTT.

The J gene is TRBJ2-1, the V gene TRBV7-2; TRBD2 is a possible D gene (6 bases). Germline V gene sequence: CDR1 SGHTA, CDR2 FQGNSA. V lost 2 bases and J 9 bases, leaving 14 bases between the germline ends. The CDR3 extends over 14 amino acids. As DNA, the CDR3 is TGTGCCAGCAGCTTATTGGAGGGATTTACTGAGCAGTTCTTC. This codes for CASSLLEGFTEQFF. The complete variable domain, with remaining parts taken from reference TRBV7-2 and TRBJ2-1, reads GAGVSQSPSNKVTEKGKDVELRCDPISGHTALYWYRQSLGQGLEFLIYFQGNSAPDKSGLPSDRFSAERTGGSVSTLTIQRTQQEDSAVYLCASSLLEGFTEQFFGPGTRLTVL.

By frequency in the sample, this clone is large. The CDR3 coding sequence is TGTGCCGGGGGACTAGCGGGTTACGAGCAGTACTTC. Its protein product is CAGGLAGYEQYF. The V gene is TRBV30, the J gene TRBJ2-7; 12 nucleotides agree with TRBD2. This CDR3 has 12 amino acids. Germline loops: CDR1 GTSNPN, CDR2 SVGIG (reference sequence). Unmatched junction bases numbered 3, after V lost 8 bases and J lost 4 bases.

The gene calls are TRBV11-1 and TRBJ2-3, with D possibly being TRBD2 (5 bases). The CDR3 totals 15 residues. From germline, CDR1 is SGHAT and CDR2 FQDESV (reference sequence). Trimming shortened V by 1 base and J by 9 bases, and 17 bases separated the two germline ends. This CDR3 reads CASSLVGGEMTTQYF. For the CDR3, the DNA is TGTGCCAGCAGCTTAGTGGGTGGGGAGATGACCACGCAGTATTTT.

The V and J genes are TRBV7-6 and TRBJ2-5; a weak D match, TRBD2 (5 bases). V was clipped by 1 base and J by 0 bases, with 21 bases between them. CDR1 and CDR2 from the germline V gene are SGHVS and FNYEAQ. The CDR3 runs to 19 residues. The CDR3 region has the DNA TGTGCCAGCAGCTTAGGGGTAGGCCTAGCCGTCCTCTACCAAGAGACCCAGTACTTC. Translating gives CASSLGVGLAVLYQETQYF.

The chain recombines TRBV4-2 with TRBJ2-7; D may be TRBD1 (7 bases). CDR3 size: 16 residues. Trimming shortened V by 0 bases and J by 1 base, and 13 bases separated the two germline ends. Looked up from germline, CDR1 is LGHNA and CDR2 is YNFKEQ. The CDR3 coding sequence is TGTGCCAGCAGCCAAGATGGCCAGGGGGGTTCCTACGAGCAGTACTTC. Protein: CASSQDGQGGSYEQYF.

The J gene is TRBJ1-1, the V gene TRBV4-1; weak D call: TRBD1 (6 bases). V was shortened by 10 bases and J by 1 base, with 13 bases between the two germline ends. The germline gives CDR1 MGHRA, CDR2 YSYEKL. The CDR3 is made up of 13 amino acids. CDR3 region: CATTLGANTEAFF. DNA of the CDR3: TGCGCCACCACGCTGGGGGCGAACACTGAAGCTTTCTTT.

This clone came up many times. This chain links TRBV30 with TRBJ1-5; 7 nucleotides line up with TRBD1. CDR3 length equals 14 residues. Looked up from germline, CDR1 is GTSNPN and CDR2 is SVGIG (reference sequence). V shed 0 bases and J 7 bases; nucleotides not matched to a gene: 6. CDR3 DNA: TGTGCCTGGAGTGTAACGACAGGGAGGCAGCCCCAGCATTTT. Amino acids: CAWSVTTGRQPQHF.

The V gene is TRBV27, the J gene TRBJ1-1; unclear D gene. The CDR3 has 12 residues. Trimming took off 6 bases at V and 4 bases at J, with 9 bases between the two ends. Germline V gene sequence: CDR1 MNHEY, CDR2 SMNVEV (reference sequence). For the CDR3, the DNA is TGTGCCAGCAGCACTATTGGCACTGAAGCTTTCTTT. This codes for CASSTIGTEAFF.

This sequence joins TRBV5-4 and TRBJ2-7, with D maybe TRBD2 (6 bases). The germline CDR1 and CDR2 sequences are SGHNT and YYREEE (reference sequence). Deletions cut 4 bases from V and 5 bases from J, with 13 bases between. The CDR3 consists of 13 residues. CDR3 bases: TGTGCCAGCAGCCCGGGACTTTTCAACGAGCAGTACTTC. This translates into CASSPGLFNEQYF. The full variable domain, completed using reference TRBV5-4 and TRBJ2-7, is ETGVTQSPTHLIKTRGQQVTLRCSSQSGHNTVSWYQQALGQGPQFIFQYYREEENGRGNFPPRFSGLQFPNYSSELNVNALELDDSALYLCASSPGLFNEQYFGPGTRLTVT.

This chain uses TRBV7-9 with TRBJ2-1; 10 bases align to TRBD1. J lost 2 bases, V lost 5 bases, and 6 bases had no gene match. The CDR3 runs to 16 residues. CDR1 is SEHNR, CDR2 FQNEAQ, per germline (reference sequence). Written as DNA, the CDR3 is TGTGCCAGCAGCCCTAGGACAGGGGGGACCTACAATGAGCAGTTCTTC. Translated, it gives CASSPRTGGTYNEQFF.

The chain recombines TRBV30 with TRBJ1-2; a weak D match, TRBD1 (5 bases). Germline V gives CDR1 GTSNPN, CDR2 SVGIG (reference sequence). V was pared by 8 bases and J by 5 bases, with 18 bases between. This CDR3 region has 13 residues. This CDR3 is CARPARVGYGYTF. CDR3 in DNA: TGTGCCCGACCGGCCAGGGTCGGTTATGGCTACACCTTC.

The chain is built from TRBV25-1 and TRBJ2-1; TRBD2 matches at 8 bases. The CDR3 runs to 14 residues. Germline CDR1 MGHDK, CDR2 SYGVNS. CDR3 DNA: TGTGCGACCAATTCCGGGAGGGCAGGTGAGGAGCAGTTCTTC. This codes for CATNSGRAGEEQFF.

The chain joins TRBV6-4 to TRBJ2-7, with TRBD2 matching over 11 bases. Losses at the gene ends were 6 bases for V and 4 bases for J; bases not matched to a gene: 5. The germline V gene encodes CDR1 MRHNA and CDR2 SNTAGT. The CDR3 has 14 amino acids. The CDR3 DNA reads TGTGCCAGCAGGCAGTCTAGCGGGAGGTACGAGCAGTACTTC. Its protein product is CASRQSSGRYEQYF.

The CDR3 reads CASSVESLPETQYF. CDR3 nucleotides: TGTGCCAGCAGCGTAGAATCTCTCCCAGAGACCCAGTACTTC. The V and J genes are TRBV9 and TRBJ2-5, with D unresolved. The V end was cut by 0 bases, the J end by 4 bases, with 10 bases between. The CDR3 covers 14 residues. Germline-derived CDR1 and CDR2 are SGDLS and YYNGEE.

This chain links TRBV30 with TRBJ1-2, with 8 bases fitting TRBD1. CDR1 GTSNPN and CDR2 SVGIG come from the germline V gene (reference sequence). The CDR3 runs to 15 residues. The V and J ends lost 8 bases and 3 bases, in that order; junction bases with no gene match: 14. The CDR3 sequence is CAGGVDREPYYGYTF. The CDR3 DNA sequence: TGTGCCGGGGGTGTGGACAGGGAACCCTACTATGGCTACACCTTC.

This clone was detected once. The chain carries TRBV5-6 and TRBJ2-7; 10 bases are shared with TRBD2. Trimming at V came to 7 bases and at J to 3 bases, leaving 19 bases not matched to a gene. CDR1 and CDR2 (germline): SGHDT, YYEEEE. The CDR3 consists of 18 residues. The CDR3 sequence: CASGRNDPGLADYYEQYF. The CDR3 DNA reads as TGTGCCAGCGGCCGCAACGACCCCGGACTAGCGGATTACTACGAGCAGTACTTC. Full variable domain (rest looked up from reference TRBV5-6 and TRBJ2-7): DAGVTQSPTHLIKTRGQQVTLRCSPKSGHDTVSWYQQALGQGPQFIFQYYEEEERQRGNFPDRFSGHQFPNYSSELNVNALLLGDSALYLCASGRNDPGLADYYEQYFGPGTRLTVT.

In its sample, this clone was seen a few times. The chain carries TRBV6-4 and TRBJ1-2; TRBD1 aligns across 9 bases. The CDR3 length is 16 residues. Germline loops: CDR1 MRHNA, CDR2 SNTAGT. Germline trimming cut 6 bases from V and 7 bases from J; bases unmatched to any gene: 15. The CDR3 spells CASSDQSGTGWIGYTF. The CDR3 DNA reads as TGTGCCAGCAGCGACCAGTCCGGGACAGGGTGGATTGGCTACACCTTC.

The chain carries TRBV5-4 and TRBJ2-7, with D possibly being TRBD1 (6 bases). The CDR3 extends over 13 amino acids. Germline V gives CDR1 SGHNT, CDR2 YYREEE (reference sequence). V was shortened by 0 bases and J by 5 bases, with 9 bases between the two germline ends. CDR3 DNA sequence: TGTGCCAGCAGCTTGGACAGGGCCCACGAGCAGTACTTC. The encoded protein is CASSLDRAHEQYF.

The chain is built from TRBV18 and TRBJ2-7; D perhaps matches TRBD1 (6 bases). Germline-derived CDR1 and CDR2 are KGHSH and LQKENI. V lost 2 bases to trimming and J lost 6 bases, with 11 bases between them. The CDR3 covers 13 residues. In nucleotides, the CDR3 is TGTGCCAGCTCACCAGAGGACAGCCTCGAGCAGTACTTC. Residues: CASSPEDSLEQYF.

This clone is a singleton in its sample. The J gene is TRBJ2-7, the V gene TRBV30; 9 bases line up with TRBD1. V shed 3 bases, J shed 7 bases, and the junction held 10 bases outside the gene matches. This CDR3 has 14 residues. Germline loops: CDR1 GTSNPN, CDR2 SVGIG (reference sequence). CDR3 bases: TGTGCCTGGAGGATACAGGGGGCTGCTCTTGAGCAGTACTTC. This translates into CAWRIQGAALEQYF.

V usage is TRBV5-4 and J usage is TRBJ1-2; 7 bases line up with TRBD1. Germline V gene data show CDR1 as SGHNT and CDR2 as YYREEE (reference sequence). The CDR3 sequence is 16 residues long. The V segment lost 4 bases and the J segment 4 bases; nucleotides outside the gene matches: 13. The CDR3 DNA is TGTGCCAGCAGCGCCGGGACAGCAGAGACCCCCTATGGCTACACCTTC. Amino acid sequence: CASSAGTAETPYGYTF.

V usage is TRBV5-4 and J usage is TRBJ2-1; 10 nucleotides line up with TRBD2. Germline V CDR1 and CDR2: SGHNT, YYREEE (reference sequence). The CDR3 has 15 amino acids. V gave up 1 base and J gave up 10 bases; unmatched junction bases: 8. CDR3 nucleotide sequence: TGTGCCAGCAGCTTGCCGGCTAGCGGGAGTGGAGAGCAGTTCTTC. The encoded protein is CASSLPASGSGEQFF.

The chain joins TRBV27 to TRBJ1-5; D is perhaps TRBD1 (5 bases). This CDR3 has 15 residues. Germline values: CDR1 MNHEY, CDR2 SMNVEV (reference sequence). V lost 4 bases and J lost 3, with 13 bases in between. DNA of the CDR3: TGTGCCAGCAGTTATACAGGCAACCACAATCAGCCCCAGCATTTT. As protein: CASSYTGNHNQPQHF.

The chain couples TRBV7-9 to TRBJ2-7, with TRBD1 identical over 9 bases. After removal of 1 base from V and 5 bases from J, the junction contained 9 bases not matched to a gene. The germline V gene encodes CDR1 SEHNR and CDR2 FQNEAQ (reference sequence). CDR3 length: 16 amino acids. CDR3 in amino acids: CASSLGPDRGYDEQYF. The CDR3 DNA reads as TGTGCCAGCAGCTTAGGCCCCGACAGGGGGTATGACGAGCAGTACTTC.

This clone was counted a single time. This CDR3 reads CASSFSAGPSYEQYF. The CDR3 bases are TGTGCCAGCAGCTTTTCTGCAGGGCCCTCCTACGAGCAGTACTTC. The chain is built from TRBV7-3 and TRBJ2-7, with D possibly TRBD1 on 5 matching bases. CDR3 length: 15 residues. Germline V lookup: CDR1 SGHTA, CDR2 FQGTGA. V lost 3 bases to trimming and J lost 0 bases, with 12 bases between them.